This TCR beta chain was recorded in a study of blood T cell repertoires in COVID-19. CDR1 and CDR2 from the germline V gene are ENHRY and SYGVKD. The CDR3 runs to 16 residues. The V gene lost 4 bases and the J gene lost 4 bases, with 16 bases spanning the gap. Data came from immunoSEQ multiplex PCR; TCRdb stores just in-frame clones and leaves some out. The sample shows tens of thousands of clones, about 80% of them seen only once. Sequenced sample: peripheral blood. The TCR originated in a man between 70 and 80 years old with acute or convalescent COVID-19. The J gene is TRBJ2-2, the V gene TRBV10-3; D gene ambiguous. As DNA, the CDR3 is TGTGCCATCAGTGGGGTAACAGTGATTACCACCGGGGAGCTGTTTTTT. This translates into CAISGVTVITTGELFF.